The clone carrying this T cell receptor beta chain was picked up a small number of times. The CDR3 contains 17 residues. J was trimmed by 5 bases and V by 2 bases; bases with no gene match: 15. Germline V gene sequence: CDR1 MGHRA, CDR2 YSYEKL. These data are taken from a study of blood T cells in healthy people across ages. Through a sample-barcoded 5' primer and a J-beta primer mix, a second PCR was run for about 6 to 12 cycles. TCRdb ran MiXCR on the 5' RACE reads and lists one entry per CDR3 protein. Of about 1.6 million distinct CDR3 sequences in the sample, about 35% were seen once. Sequences were obtained from blood. This TCR was sampled from a woman aged 25 to 45 in good health. The rearrangement uses TRBV4-1 and TRBJ2-7; 7 nucleotides match TRBD2. The CDR3 loop reads CASSQFPAGVVSNEQYF. The CDR3 DNA sequence: TGCGCCAGCAGCCAATTTCCTGCGGGAGTGGTATCAAACGAGCAGTACTTC.